Listed below are T cell receptor beta chains from one sample, sequenced in a study of blood T cells in healthy people across ages. MiXCR, applied by TCRdb to the 5' RACE reads, yields one record per CDR3 protein. The table records some 1,500,000 distinct CDR3 sequences, about 45% of them present only once. The sample comprised blood. These receptors were obtained from a woman under 30 in good health. Each CDR3 is given with its conserved first and last residue. A D gene is named only where the DNA matches it firmly. Clone size is shown for a subset of rows, as once, few, many or a class of expanded clone.

>TRBV7-9|TRBJ1-1|-|-
CASSSASQNTEAFF
TGTGCCAGCAGCTCTGCGAGCCAAAACACTGAAGCTTTCTTT
>TRBV7-2|TRBJ2-2|-|TRBD2
CASSSGLVRTGELFF
TGTGCCAGCAGCTCCGGACTAGTCCGCACCGGGGAGCTGTTTTTT
>TRBV6-2/TRBV6-3|TRBJ1-1|-|-
CASSYRDNTEAFF
TGTGCCAGCAGTTACCGGGACAACACTGAAGCTTTCTTT
>TRBV12-3/TRBV12-4|TRBJ2-5|many|-
CASSSIQETQYF
TGTGCCAGCAGTTCCATACAAGAGACCCAGTACTTC
>TRBV4-3|TRBJ2-3|-|TRBD2
CASSQGWGGIDTQYF
TGCGCCAGCAGCCAAGGTTGGGGGGGTATAGATACGCAGTATTTT
>TRBV2|TRBJ2-7|-|TRBD1
CASSDDGTVSYEQYF
TGTGCCAGCAGTGACGACGGGACAGTGTCCTACGAGCAGTACTTC
>TRBV7-2|TRBJ2-5|-|-
CASSLIGSVGGLLPPETQYF
TGTGCCAGCAGCTTAATAGGTTCAGTTGGAGGGCTACTCCCCCCCGAGACCCAGTACTTC
>TRBV4-1|TRBJ1-3|once|-
CASSHGGGRNTIYF
TGCGCCAGCAGCCATGGGGGTGGAAGGAACACCATATATTTT
>TRBV9|TRBJ2-3|-|-
CASSVGRGHYTDTQYF
TGTGCCAGCAGCGTAGGCCGGGGCCACTACACAGATACGCAGTATTTT
>TRBV6-6|TRBJ1-3|-|TRBD1
CASTLQTGSGNTIYF
TGTGCCAGCACCCTACAGACAGGGTCTGGAAACACCATATATTTT
>TRBV2|TRBJ2-1|-|TRBD1
CASDRGLRNEQFF
TGTGCCAGCGACAGGGGGCTGCGGAATGAGCAGTTCTTC
>TRBV3-1|TRBJ2-2|-|-
CASRLAVRSTGELFF
TGTGCCAGCAGGTTAGCAGTACGGAGCACCGGGGAGCTGTTTTTT
>TRBV25-1|TRBJ1-4|-|-
CASSERWEKLFF
TGTGCCAGCAGTGAGAGGTGGGAAAAACTGTTTTTT
>TRBV6-2/TRBV6-3|TRBJ2-5|-|-
CASSYYYSSLNQETQYF
TGTGCCAGCAGTTACTATTACAGCTCCCTGAACCAAGAGACCCAGTACTTC
>TRBV11-2|TRBJ2-5|-|TRBD2
CASSLGNSGRSLYF
TGTGCCAGCAGCTTAGGGAATAGCGGGAGGAGTCTGTACTTC
>TRBV7-9|TRBJ2-3|-|TRBD2
CASSLPAGSTDTQYF
TGTGCCAGCAGCCTTCCAGCGGGGAGCACAGATACGCAGTATTTT
>TRBV7-3|TRBJ2-1|-|TRBD2
CASSLVVVAGRNEQFF
TGTGCCAGCAGCTTAGTTGTAGTAGCGGGAAGGAATGAGCAGTTCTTC
>TRBV7-9|TRBJ2-3|-|TRBD2
CASSTAGLLDPDTQYF
TGTGCCAGCAGCACTGCGGGACTATTGGACCCAGATACGCAGTATTTT
>TRBV10-3|TRBJ2-4|-|-
CAISDPRVMGNIQYF
TGTGCCATCAGTGACCCCCGAGTGATGGGGAACATTCAGTACTTC
>TRBV7-9|TRBJ1-2|few|-
CASSSGLWHGYTF
TGTGCCAGCAGTTCCGGATTGTGGCATGGCTACACCTTC
>TRBV2|TRBJ2-7|-|TRBD1
CASSVTGGELYEQYF
TGTGCCAGCAGTGTCACAGGGGGCGAGTTATACGAGCAGTACTTC
>TRBV7-2|TRBJ2-1|-|-
CASTHGSYNEQFF
TGTGCCAGCACACACGGTAGCTACAATGAGCAGTTCTTC
>TRBV7-2|TRBJ1-1|-|TRBD1
CASSVEQGDTEAFF
TGTGCCAGCAGCGTAGAACAGGGGGACACTGAAGCTTTCTTT
>TRBV7-2|TRBJ1-1|few|-
CASSLAATTEAFF
TGTGCCAGCAGCTTAGCGGCGACCACTGAAGCTTTCTTT
>TRBV4-3|TRBJ2-1|few|-
CASSQDLGEMEVEQFF
TGCGCCAGCAGCCAAGATTTGGGGGAGATGGAAGTTGAGCAGTTCTTC
>TRBV20-1|TRBJ2-3|-|-
CSAPVNGVANTQYF
TGCAGTGCTCCTGTTAACGGGGTAGCAAATACGCAGTATTTT
>TRBV10-3|TRBJ1-2|few|TRBD1
CAISEQGAGYGYTF
TGTGCCATCAGTGAACAGGGGGCTGGCTATGGCTACACCTTC
>TRBV7-9|TRBJ2-6|-|-
CASSSSYWGANVLTF
TGTGCCAGCAGCTCAAGCTATTGGGGGGCCAACGTCCTGACTTTC
>TRBV20-1|TRBJ2-7|few|-
CSARLEAGGEQYF
TGCAGTGCTAGGTTAGAAGCCGGAGGGGAGCAGTACTTC
>TRBV4-1|TRBJ2-1|-|-
CASSQQGGEGPGAYNEQFF
TGCGCCAGCAGCCAACAGGGGGGAGAAGGGCCTGGTGCCTACAATGAGCAGTTCTTC
>TRBV25-1|TRBJ2-7|few|TRBD2
CASSEGGGSSYNEQYF
TGTGCCAGCAGTGAAGGTGGCGGGAGCTCCTACAATGAGCAGTACTTC
>TRBV27|TRBJ1-2|few|-
CASSFGAHYGYTF
TGTGCCAGCAGTTTTGGGGCTCACTATGGCTACACCTTC
>TRBV27|TRBJ2-1|few|TRBD1
CASSRGTGIYNEQFF
TGTGCCAGCAGTCGCGGGACAGGGATATACAATGAGCAGTTCTTC
>TRBV7-9|TRBJ2-1|few|-
CASSLVGSDPAPFF
TGTGCCAGCAGCTTGGTAGGGTCGGACCCTGCTCCGTTCTTC
>TRBV11-2|TRBJ1-2|few|TRBD1
CASSLGQGNFYGYTF
TGTGCCAGCAGCTTGGGACAGGGGAATTTCTATGGCTACACCTTC
>TRBV2|TRBJ1-2|-|-
CASSIHKANYGYTF
TGTGCCAGCAGTATTCACAAAGCTAACTATGGCTACACCTTC
>TRBV29-1|TRBJ2-5|few|TRBD2
CSVLLRLAAETQYF
TGCAGCGTGCTCCTACGACTAGCGGCAGAGACCCAGTACTTC
>TRBV13|TRBJ1-1|-|-
CASSRQKGHTEAFF
TGTGCCAGCAGCCGTCAGAAGGGGCACACTGAAGCTTTCTTT
>TRBV6-5|TRBJ1-4|once|-
CASSYSNQGKLFF
TGTGCCAGCAGTTACTCGAACCAGGGTAAACTGTTTTTT
>TRBV29-1|TRBJ1-5|-|TRBD1
CSVQVGTGFQPQHF
TGCAGCGTTCAGGTCGGGACAGGGTTTCAGCCCCAGCATTTT
>TRBV20-1|TRBJ1-5|many|-
CSARVGRSGPQHF
TGCAGTGCTAGAGTGGGACGGAGCGGGCCCCAGCATTTT
>TRBV7-8|TRBJ1-5|many|-
CASSLAPGLYQPQHF
TGTGCCAGCAGCTTAGCACCAGGGCTGTATCAGCCCCAGCATTTT
>TRBV14|TRBJ1-2|-|-
CASSRQVGRTGGYTF
TGTGCCAGCAGCCGGCAAGTCGGTAGGACCGGGGGCTACACCTTC
>TRBV6-2/TRBV6-3|TRBJ1-6|-|-
CASRLPTETGPTTWNSPLHF
TGTGCCAGCAGACTCCCTACCGAGACAGGCCCCACCACCTGGAATTCACCCCTCCACTTT
>TRBV12-3/TRBV12-4|TRBJ2-3|-|-
CASSSGESSTDTQYF
TGTGCCAGCAGTTCGGGTGAGTCAAGCACAGATACGCAGTATTTT
>TRBV9|TRBJ1-6|few|-
CASSESDLASPLHF
TGTGCCAGCAGCGAGTCAGACTTGGCTTCACCCCTCCACTTT
>TRBV4-2|TRBJ1-1|-|TRBD1
CASSQDRSGQWNTEAFF
TGTGCCAGCAGCCAAGATCGGTCGGGACAGTGGAACACTGAAGCTTTCTTT
>TRBV13|TRBJ1-2|-|-
CASSLFQSNYGYTF
TGTGCCAGCAGCTTATTCCAGTCAAACTATGGCTACACCTTC
>TRBV7-2|TRBJ1-5|-|TRBD1
CASSSGTGYSNQPQHF
TGTGCCAGCAGCTCCGGGACAGGGTATAGCAATCAGCCCCAGCATTTT
>TRBV5-1|TRBJ1-2|-|TRBD1
CASSSGPDRGDNYGYTF
TGCGCCAGCAGCTCGGGACCAGACAGGGGCGATAACTATGGCTACACCTTC
>TRBV18|TRBJ2-1|-|TRBD1
CASSDRAGEQFF
TGTGCCAGCTCAGACAGGGCGGGTGAGCAGTTCTTC
>TRBV6-2/TRBV6-3|TRBJ2-1|-|-
CASSSLQAGSYNEQFF
TGTGCCAGCAGCTCATTACAGGCGGGCTCCTACAATGAGCAGTTCTTC
>TRBV7-6|TRBJ2-7|few|TRBD2
CASSLAPPGLAGAEQYF
TGTGCCAGCAGCTTAGCTCCCCCAGGGCTAGCGGGGGCAGAGCAGTACTTC
>TRBV27|TRBJ1-2|-|TRBD1
CASSFTPGTGPFYGYTF
TGTGCCAGCAGTTTCACCCCTGGGACAGGGCCGTTCTATGGCTACACCTTC